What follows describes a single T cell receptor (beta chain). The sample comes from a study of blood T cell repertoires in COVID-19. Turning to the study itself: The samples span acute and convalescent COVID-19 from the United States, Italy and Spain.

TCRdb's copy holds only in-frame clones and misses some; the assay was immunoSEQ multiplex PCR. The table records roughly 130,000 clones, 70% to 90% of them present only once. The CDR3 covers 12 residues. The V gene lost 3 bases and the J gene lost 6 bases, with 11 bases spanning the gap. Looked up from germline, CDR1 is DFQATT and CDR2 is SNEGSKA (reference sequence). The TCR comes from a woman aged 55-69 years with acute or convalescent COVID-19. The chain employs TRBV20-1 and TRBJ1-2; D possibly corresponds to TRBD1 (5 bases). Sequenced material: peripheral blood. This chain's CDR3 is CSASKGWDGYTF. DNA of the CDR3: TGCAGTGCTAGTAAGGGGTGGGATGGCTACACCTTC.